This T cell receptor beta chain was sequenced during a study of cytomegalovirus exposure and HLA in healthy donors. The J segment lost 2 bases and the V segment lost 7 bases, leaving 5 bases of the junction unmatched. Germline V lookup: CDR1 SEHNR, CDR2 FQNEAQ (reference sequence). CDR3 size: 14 residues. Vbeta (60) and Jbeta (13) primers were used in the PCR. Here immunoSEQ multiplex PCR was the method, and the copy in TCRdb shows in-frame clones only, minus some. This sample has under 250,000 clones; approximately 82% occur once, and the top ten carry around 3.9%. The sequence came from a male donor in good health and CMV-seronegative. The chain uses TRBV7-9 and TRBJ1-3, with 7 nucleotides matching TRBD1. Material: PBMCs. CDR3 region: CASTLTGTGNTIYF. In nucleotides, the CDR3 is TGTGCCAGCACCCTGACAGGGACTGGAAACACCATATATTTT.